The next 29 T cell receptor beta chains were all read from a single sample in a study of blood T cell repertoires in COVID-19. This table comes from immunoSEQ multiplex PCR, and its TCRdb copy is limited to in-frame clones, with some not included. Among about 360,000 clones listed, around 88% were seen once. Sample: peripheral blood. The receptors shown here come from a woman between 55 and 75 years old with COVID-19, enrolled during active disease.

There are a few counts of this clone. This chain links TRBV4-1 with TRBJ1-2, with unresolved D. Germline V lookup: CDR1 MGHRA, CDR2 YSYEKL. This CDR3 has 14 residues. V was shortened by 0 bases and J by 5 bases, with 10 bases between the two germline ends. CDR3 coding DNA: TGCGCCAGCAGCCAAGATGCGGGGATTTATGGCTACACCTTC. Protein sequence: CASSQDAGIYGYTF.

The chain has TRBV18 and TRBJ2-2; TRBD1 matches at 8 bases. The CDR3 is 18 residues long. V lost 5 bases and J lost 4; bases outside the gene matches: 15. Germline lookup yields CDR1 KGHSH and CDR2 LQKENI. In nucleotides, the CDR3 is TGTGCCAGCTCATCTTATTCACCAGGGGGCGACGGCACCGGGGAGCTGTTTTTT. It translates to CASSSYSPGGDGTGELFF.

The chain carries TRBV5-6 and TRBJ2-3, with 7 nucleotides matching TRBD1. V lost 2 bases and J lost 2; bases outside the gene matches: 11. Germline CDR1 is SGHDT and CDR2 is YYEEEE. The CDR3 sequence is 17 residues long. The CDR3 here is CASSFFEPDRVTDTQYF. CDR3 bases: TGTGCCAGCAGCTTTTTCGAGCCCGACAGGGTCACAGATACGCAGTATTTT.

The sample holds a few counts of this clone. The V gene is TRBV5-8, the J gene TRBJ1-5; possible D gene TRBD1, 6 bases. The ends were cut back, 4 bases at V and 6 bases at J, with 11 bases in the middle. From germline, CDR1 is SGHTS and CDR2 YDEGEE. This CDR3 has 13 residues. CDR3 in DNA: TGTGCCAGCAGCGCATGGGACATTCAGCCCCAGCATTTT. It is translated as CASSAWDIQPQHF. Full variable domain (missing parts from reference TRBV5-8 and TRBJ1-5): EAGVTQSPTHLIKTRGQQATLRCSPISGHTSVYWYQQALGLGLQFLLWYDEGEERNRGNFPPRFSGRQFPNYSSELNVNALELEDSALYLCASSAWDIQPQHFGDGTRLSIL.

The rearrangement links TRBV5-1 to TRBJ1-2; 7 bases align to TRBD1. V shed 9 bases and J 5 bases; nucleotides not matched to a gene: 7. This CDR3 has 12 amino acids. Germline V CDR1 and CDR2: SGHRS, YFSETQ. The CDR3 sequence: CATSGTDYGYTF. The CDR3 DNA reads TGCGCCACCTCCGGGACAGATTATGGCTACACCTTC.

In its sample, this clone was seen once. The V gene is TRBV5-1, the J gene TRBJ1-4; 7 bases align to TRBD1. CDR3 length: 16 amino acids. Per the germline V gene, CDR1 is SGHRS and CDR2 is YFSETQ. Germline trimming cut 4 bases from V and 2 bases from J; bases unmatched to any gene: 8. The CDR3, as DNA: TGCGCCAGCAGCACGGACCCACAGGGGACTAATGAAAAACTGTTTTTT. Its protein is CASSTDPQGTNEKLFF.

The DNA for the CDR3 is TGTGCCACCAGTGATTTCACACAAGACTATGGCTACACCTTC. It encodes CATSDFTQDYGYTF. V usage is TRBV24-1 and J usage is TRBJ1-2; unclear D gene. CDR1 and CDR2 from the germline V gene are KGHDR and SFDVKD. Trimming shortened V by 1 base and J by 3 bases, and 8 bases separated the two germline ends. The CDR3 spans 14 residues.

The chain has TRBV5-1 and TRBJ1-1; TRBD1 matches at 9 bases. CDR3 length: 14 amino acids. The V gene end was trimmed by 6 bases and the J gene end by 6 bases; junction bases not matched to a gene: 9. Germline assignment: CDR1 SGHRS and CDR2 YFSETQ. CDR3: CASTTGTGLAEAFF. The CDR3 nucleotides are TGCGCCAGCACCACAGGGACAGGGCTAGCTGAAGCTTTCTTT.

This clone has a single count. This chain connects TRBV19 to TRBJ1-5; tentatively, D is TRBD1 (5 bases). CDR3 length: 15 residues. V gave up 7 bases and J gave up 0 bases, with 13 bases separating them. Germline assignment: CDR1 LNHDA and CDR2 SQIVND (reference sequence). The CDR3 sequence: CASTQEGFSNQPQHF. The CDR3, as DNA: TGTGCCAGTACCCAGGAGGGGTTTAGCAATCAGCCCCAGCATTTT.

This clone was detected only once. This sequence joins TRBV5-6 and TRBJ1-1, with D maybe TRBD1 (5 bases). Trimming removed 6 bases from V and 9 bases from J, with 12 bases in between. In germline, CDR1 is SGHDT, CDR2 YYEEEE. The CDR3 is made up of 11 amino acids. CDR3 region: CASNQGGQAFF. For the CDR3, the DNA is TGTGCCAGCAATCAGGGAGGGCAAGCTTTCTTT.

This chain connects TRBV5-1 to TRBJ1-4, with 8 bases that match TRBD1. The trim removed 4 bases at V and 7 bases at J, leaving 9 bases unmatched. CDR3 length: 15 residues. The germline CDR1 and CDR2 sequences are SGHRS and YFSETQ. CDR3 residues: CASSPADRDGEKLFF. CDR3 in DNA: TGCGCCAGCAGCCCTGCGGACAGGGATGGTGAAAAACTGTTTTTT.

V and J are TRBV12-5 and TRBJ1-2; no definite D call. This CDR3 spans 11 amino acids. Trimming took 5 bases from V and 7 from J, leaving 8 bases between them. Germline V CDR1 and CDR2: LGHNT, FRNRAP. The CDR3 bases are TGTGCTAGTGGTCCCGAGCCTGGCTACACCTTC. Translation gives CASGPEPGYTF.

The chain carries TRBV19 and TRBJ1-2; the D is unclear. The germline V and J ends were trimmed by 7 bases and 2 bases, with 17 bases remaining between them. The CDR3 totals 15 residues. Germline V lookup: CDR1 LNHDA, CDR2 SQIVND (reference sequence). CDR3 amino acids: CASTPGERRNYGYTF. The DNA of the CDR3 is TGTGCCAGTACCCCCGGGGAGCGACGAAACTATGGCTACACCTTC.

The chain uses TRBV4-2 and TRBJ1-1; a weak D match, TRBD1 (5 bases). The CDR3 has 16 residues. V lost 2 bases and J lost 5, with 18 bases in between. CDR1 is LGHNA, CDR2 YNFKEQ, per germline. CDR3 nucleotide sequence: TGTGCCAGCAGCCAACCGCAGGGATTTGTGGTAACTGAAGCTTTCTTT. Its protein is CASSQPQGFVVTEAFF.

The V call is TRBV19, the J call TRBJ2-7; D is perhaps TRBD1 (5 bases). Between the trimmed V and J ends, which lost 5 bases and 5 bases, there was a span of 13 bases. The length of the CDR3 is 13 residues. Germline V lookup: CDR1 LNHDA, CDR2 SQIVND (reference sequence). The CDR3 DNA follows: TGTGCCAGTAGTTTTCCGACAGCTAACGAGCAGTACTTC. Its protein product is CASSFPTANEQYF.

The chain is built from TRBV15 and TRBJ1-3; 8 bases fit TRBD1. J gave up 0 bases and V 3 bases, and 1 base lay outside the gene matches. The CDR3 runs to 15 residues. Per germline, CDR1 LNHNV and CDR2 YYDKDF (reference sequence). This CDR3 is CATSRGQASGNTIYF. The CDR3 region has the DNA TGTGCCACCAGCAGGGGACAGGCCTCTGGAAACACCATATATTTT.

DNA of the CDR3: TGTGCCAGCAGCGCGGGGACAGAGGGTGCGCAGTATTTT. Its translation: CASSAGTEGAQYF. The chain recombines TRBV9 with TRBJ2-3; TRBD1 matches 7 bases. With 3 bases clipped from V and 10 bases from J, the junction kept 8 bases outside the gene matches. Looked up from germline, CDR1 is SGDLS and CDR2 is YYNGEE. The CDR3 extends over 13 amino acids.

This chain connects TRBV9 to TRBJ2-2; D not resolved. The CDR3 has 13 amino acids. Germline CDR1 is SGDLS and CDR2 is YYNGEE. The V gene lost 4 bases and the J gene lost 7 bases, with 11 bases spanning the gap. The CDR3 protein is CASSLQLLGELFF. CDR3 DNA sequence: TGTGCCAGCAGCTTACAGCTACTCGGGGAGCTGTTTTTT.

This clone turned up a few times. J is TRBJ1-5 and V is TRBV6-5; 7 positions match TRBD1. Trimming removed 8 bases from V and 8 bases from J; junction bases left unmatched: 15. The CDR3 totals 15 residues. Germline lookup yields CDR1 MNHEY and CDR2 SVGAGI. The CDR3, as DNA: TGTGCCAGCGCCGTGGGGCAGGGGGTCGGAAAGCCCCAGCATTTT. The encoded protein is CASAVGQGVGKPQHF.

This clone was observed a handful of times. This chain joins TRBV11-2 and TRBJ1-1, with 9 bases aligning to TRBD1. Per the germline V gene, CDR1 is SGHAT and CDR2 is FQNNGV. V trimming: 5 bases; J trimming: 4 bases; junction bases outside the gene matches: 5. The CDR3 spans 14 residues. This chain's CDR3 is CASSIQGASTEAFF. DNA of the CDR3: TGTGCCAGCAGCATACAGGGGGCGAGCACTGAAGCTTTCTTT. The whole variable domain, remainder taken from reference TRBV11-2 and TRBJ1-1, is EAGVAQSPRYKIIEKRQSVAFWCNPISGHATLYWYQQILGQGPKLLIQFQNNGVVDDSQLPKDRFSAERLKGVDSTLKIQPAKLEDSAVYLCASSIQGASTEAFFGQGTRLTVV.

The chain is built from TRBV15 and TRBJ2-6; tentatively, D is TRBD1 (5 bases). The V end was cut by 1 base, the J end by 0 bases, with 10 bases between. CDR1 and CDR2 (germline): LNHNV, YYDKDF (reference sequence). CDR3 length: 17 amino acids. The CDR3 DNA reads TGTGCCACCAGCAGAGGACAGTCTCTCTCTGGGGCCAACGTCCTGACTTTC. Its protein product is CATSRGQSLSGANVLTF.

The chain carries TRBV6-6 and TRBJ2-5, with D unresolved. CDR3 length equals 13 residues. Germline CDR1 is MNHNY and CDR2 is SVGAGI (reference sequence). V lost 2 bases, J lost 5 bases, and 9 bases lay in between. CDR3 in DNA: TGTGCCAGCAGTTACGGCACAGTGGAGACCCAGTACTTC. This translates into CASSYGTVETQYF.

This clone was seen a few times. CDR3 nucleotide sequence: TGTGCTAGTGGTCCCGGACAGGGAGGGACCGGGGAGCTGTTTTTT. Amino acid sequence: CASGPGQGGTGELFF. The genes are TRBV12-5 and TRBJ2-2; TRBD1 might be the D (8 bases). Germline loops: CDR1 LGHNT, CDR2 FRNRAP. Trimming removed 5 bases from V and 5 bases from J, with 15 bases in between. The CDR3 runs 15 residues. The full variable domain, in which reference TRBV12-5 and TRBJ2-2 provide the parts outside the CDR3, is DARVTQTPRHKVTEMGQEVTMRCQPILGHNTVFWYRQTMMQGLELLAYFRNRAPLDDSGMPKDRFSAEMPDATLATLKIQPSEPRDSAVYFCASGPGQGGTGELFFGEGSRLTVL.

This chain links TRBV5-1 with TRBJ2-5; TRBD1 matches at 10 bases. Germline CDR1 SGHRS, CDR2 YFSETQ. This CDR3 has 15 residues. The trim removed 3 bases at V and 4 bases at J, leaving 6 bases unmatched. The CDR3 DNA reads TGCGCCAGCAGCTACCCGGGACAGGGGTCAGAGACCCAGTACTTC. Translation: CASSYPGQGSETQYF. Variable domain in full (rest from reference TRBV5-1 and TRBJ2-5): KAGVTQTPRYLIKTRGQQVTLSCSPISGHRSVSWYQQTPGQGLQFLFEYFSETQRNKGNFPGRFSGRQFSNSRSEMNVSTLELGDSALYLCASSYPGQGSETQYFGPGTRLLVL.

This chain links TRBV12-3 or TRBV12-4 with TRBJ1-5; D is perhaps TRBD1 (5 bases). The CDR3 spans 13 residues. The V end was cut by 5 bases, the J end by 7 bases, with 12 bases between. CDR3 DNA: TGTGCCAGCAGTCAGGGAACGGGCCAGCCCCAGCATTTT. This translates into CASSQGTGQPQHF.

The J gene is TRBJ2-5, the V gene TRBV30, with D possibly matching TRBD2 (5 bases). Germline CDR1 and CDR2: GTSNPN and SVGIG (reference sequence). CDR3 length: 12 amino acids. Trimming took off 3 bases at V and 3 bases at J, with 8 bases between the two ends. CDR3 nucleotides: TGTGCCTGGAGCGTGGGAGAAGAGACCCAGTACTTC. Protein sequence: CAWSVGEETQYF. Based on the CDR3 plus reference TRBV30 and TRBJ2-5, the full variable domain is SQTIHQWPATLVQPVGSPLSLECTVEGTSNPNLYWYRQAAGRGLQLLFYSVGIGQISSEVPQNLSASRPQDRQFILSSKKLLLSDSGFYLCAWSVGEETQYFGPGTRLLVL.

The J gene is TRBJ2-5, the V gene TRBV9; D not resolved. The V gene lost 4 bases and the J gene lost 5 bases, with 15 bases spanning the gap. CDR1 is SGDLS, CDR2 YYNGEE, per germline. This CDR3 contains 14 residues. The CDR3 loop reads CASSPSARSETQYF. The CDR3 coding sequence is TGTGCCAGCAGCCCTTCTGCCCGGTCGGAGACCCAGTACTTC.

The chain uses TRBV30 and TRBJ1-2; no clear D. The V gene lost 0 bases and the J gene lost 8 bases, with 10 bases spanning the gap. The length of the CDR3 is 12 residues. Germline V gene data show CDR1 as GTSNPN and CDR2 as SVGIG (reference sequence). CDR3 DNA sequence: TGTGCCTGGAGTGTAGGAGGGAGCGGCTACACCTTC. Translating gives CAWSVGGSGYTF. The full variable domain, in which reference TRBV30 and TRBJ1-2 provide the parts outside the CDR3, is SQTIHQWPATLVQPVGSPLSLECTVEGTSNPNLYWYRQAAGRGLQLLFYSVGIGQISSEVPQNLSASRPQDRQFILSSKKLLLSDSGFYLCAWSVGGSGYTFGSGTRLTVV.

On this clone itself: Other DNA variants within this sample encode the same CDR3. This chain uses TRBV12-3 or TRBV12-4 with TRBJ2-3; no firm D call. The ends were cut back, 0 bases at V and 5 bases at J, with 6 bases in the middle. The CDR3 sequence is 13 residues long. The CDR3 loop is CASSLASLDTQYF. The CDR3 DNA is TGTGCCAGCAGTTTAGCTAGTTTAGATACGCAGTATTTT.